A selection of T cell receptor beta chains follows, all from one sample in a study of regulatory T cells in long-lasting Graves disease. TCRdb re-called the multiplex PCR reads through MiXCR, storing one row per CDR3 protein. This table holds 450,000 to 700,000 distinct CDR3 sequences, approximately 15% found once. In addition, the sample was reused for a study of T cells in Graves' hyperthyroidism and ophthalmopathy.

Source: peripheral blood mononuclear cells (PBMCs), taken at new diagnosis, from a patient treated with antithyroid drugs. Every receptor here comes from a man aged 25-45 years with Graves disease. Each CDR3 is given with its conserved first and last residue. D genes are given only for firm matches. Clone size appears in some rows only: once, few, many, or a class for an expanded clone.

D gene	J gene	V gene	clone size	CDR3 DNA	CDR3 protein
-	TRBJ1-1	TRBV10-3	-	TGTGCCATCAGTGAGTCTAGGGCCACTGAAGCTTTCTTT	CAISESRATEAFF
-	TRBJ2-3	TRBV20-1	few	TGCAGTGCCTTAGTGGATACGCAGTATTTT	CSALVDTQYF
-	TRBJ1-3	TRBV13	-	TGTGCCAGCAGCTTATGGCAGGGCGGGGACACCATATATTTT	CASSLWQGGDTIYF
TRBD2	TRBJ2-3	TRBV14	many	TGTGCCAGCAGCCGACAAAGCGGGGTAATGAGCACAGATACGCAGTATTTT	CASSRQSGVMSTDTQYF
-	TRBJ2-3	TRBV24-1	few	TGTGCCACCAGTGATTTGGCCGGGGATAACACAGATACGCAGTATTTT	CATSDLAGDNTDTQYF
-	TRBJ2-3	TRBV7-3	many	TGTGCCAGCAGCCGGGGGTATGGGACAGATACGCAGTATTTT	CASSRGYGTDTQYF
TRBD2	TRBJ2-1	TRBV2	many	TGTGCCAGCAGAAGGGGTAGCGGGCCCTACAATGAGCAGTTCTTC	CASRRGSGPYNEQFF
TRBD2	TRBJ2-3	TRBV7-2	many	TGTGCCAGCAGCTTAAGCACTAGCGGGAGGGCCCTTGCGCAGTATTTT	CASSLSTSGRALAQYF
-	TRBJ2-7	TRBV10-2	few	TGCGCCAGCAGTGACCCCGGGACAGCGGGCGAGCAGTACTTC	CASSDPGTAGEQYF
-	TRBJ2-5	TRBV20-1	-	TGCAGTGCTAGAGATCCGGCCTGGTTGGCCCAGTACTTC	CSARDPAWLAQYF
TRBD2	TRBJ2-1	TRBV28	many	TGTGCCAGCAGTTTATCTTCGGGAGGAAGGAATGAGCAGTTCTTC	CASSLSSGGRNEQFF
TRBD2	TRBJ2-5	TRBV20-1	-	TGCAGTGTGGCGGGACTAGAGATGGAGACCCAGTACTTC	CSVAGLEMETQYF
-	TRBJ2-5	TRBV29-1	many	TGCAGCGTTTTGACGGGACGTCTGGGGACCCAGTACTTC	CSVLTGRLGTQYF
-	TRBJ1-1	TRBV18	few	TGTGCCAGCTCTCTGACCATGGGGGATGACACTGAAGCTTTCTTT	CASSLTMGDDTEAFF
TRBD2	TRBJ2-1	TRBV13	many	TGTGCCAGCAGCTTACAACCTCTCGGCGGGAGGGCCTTGACTGAGCAGTTCTTC	CASSLQPLGGRALTEQFF
-	TRBJ2-5	TRBV7-9	many	TGTGCCAGCAGCCCCCCGGCGGCCCAGGGGGAGACCCAGTACTTC	CASSPPAAQGETQYF
-	TRBJ2-1	TRBV19	many	TGTGCCAGTAGTGCGGCTAGAGGCGGGTCCTACAATGAGCAGTTCTTC	CASSAARGGSYNEQFF